This entry is about one T cell receptor (beta chain). The target antigen is unknown. Using its own MiXCR run on the reads, TCRdb lists one record per CDR3 protein. The sample lists tens of thousands of distinct CDR3 sequences, 20% to 25% occurring once. This record comes from a study of T cell repertoires in cytomegalovirus infection. In the study overall: Public TCR beta signatures were indicative of both CMV infection and a matching HLA type. Broader study findings: Within the response measured ex vivo, HLA-C-restricted CMV-specific TCR beta clonotypes were dominant.

Germline V gene lookup returns CDR1 SEHNR and CDR2 FQNEAQ (reference sequence). V was trimmed by 3 bases and J by 5 bases, leaving 10 bases between them. The CDR3 extends over 13 amino acids. Sequenced material: PBMCs, sequenced either directly or after in vitro stimulation (not recorded which). The receptor comes from a human donor in good health (CMV status not recorded). Some clones in this sample may be carry-over from other donors' samples. This chain uses TRBV7-9 with TRBJ2-5; no firm D call. CDR3 sequence: CASSFSGFETQYF. In DNA, the CDR3 is TGTGCCAGCAGCTTTTCCGGCTTTGAGACCCAGTACTTC.